The 7 T cell receptor beta chains given below trace back to one sample, sequenced in a study of blood T cell repertoires in COVID-19. TCRdb keeps only in-frame clones here, not all; method: immunoSEQ multiplex PCR. The sample contains around 54,000 clones, around nine tenths of which appear only once. Sequenced material: peripheral blood. The origin of the receptors is a woman between 40 and 55 years old with active COVID-19.

The V call is TRBV29-1, the J call TRBJ2-7; tentatively, D is TRBD2 (6 bases). Trimming cost V 4 bases and J 6 bases, with 13 bases left between them. Germline CDR1 reads SQVTM; CDR2 reads ANQGSEA. The CDR3 is 12 amino acids. The CDR3: CSVGSGGREQYF. For the CDR3, the DNA is TGCAGCGTTGGCTCCGGGGGTCGCGAGCAGTACTTC.

The chain carries TRBV9 and TRBJ1-3; 10 nucleotides align to TRBD1. The germline V gene has CDR1 SGDLS and CDR2 YYNGEE. The CDR3 spans 16 residues. V shed 0 bases, J shed 2 bases, and the junction held 2 bases outside the gene matches. CDR3 nucleotides: TGTGCCAGCAGCGTAGGGGGACAGGGGACTGGAAACACCATATATTTT. It yields the protein CASSVGGQGTGNTIYF.

The V gene is TRBV15, the J gene TRBJ2-5, with 9 bases fitting TRBD1. The trim removed 3 bases at V and 4 bases at J, leaving 6 bases unmatched. Germline-derived CDR1 and CDR2 are LNHNV and YYDKDF (reference sequence). The CDR3 contains 15 residues. The CDR3 nucleotides read TGTGCCACCAGCAGGCAGCGGGACAGGGCAGAGACCCAGTACTTC. This gives the protein CATSRQRDRAETQYF.

The CDR3 is CASSFRQGANGYTF. The CDR3 bases are TGTGCCAGCAGTTTTCGACAGGGGGCGAATGGCTACACCTTC. The V gene is TRBV27, the J gene TRBJ1-2; 10 bases fit TRBD1. Germline V CDR1 and CDR2: MNHEY, SMNVEV (reference sequence). Trimming removed 3 bases from V and 6 bases from J; junction bases left unmatched: 4. The CDR3 extends over 14 amino acids.

The gene calls are TRBV21-1 and TRBJ1-4; the table's D call, TRBD1, was not checked against the DNA. TRBV21-1 is noted as a pseudogene. CDR3 length: 17 amino acids. The CDR3 protein is CASSKEVLGETNEKLFF. CDR3 nucleotides: TGTGCCAGCAGCAAAGAGGTATTAGGGGAAACTAATGAAAAACTGTTTTTT.

The J gene is TRBJ1-2, the V gene TRBV6-5, with D perhaps matching TRBD1 (6 bases). The CDR3 covers 14 residues. CDR1 MNHEY and CDR2 SVGAGI come from the germline V gene. V shed 0 bases and J shed 8 bases, with 13 bases lying between them. The CDR3 region is CASSYSRGIRGYTF. In nucleotides, the CDR3 is TGTGCCAGCAGTTACTCGAGGGGGATTAGGGGCTACACCTTC.

This clone was found once. CDR3 sequence reads: CATSREGLGGVEYGYTF. CDR3 DNA: TGTGCCACCAGCAGAGAGGGGCTGGGGGGGGTGGAGTATGGCTACACCTTC. V usage is TRBV15 and J usage is TRBJ1-2; a possible D gene is TRBD1 (5 bases). The V gene's germline CDR1 is LNHNV and CDR2 YYDKDF (reference sequence). The CDR3 contains 17 residues. The ends were cut back, 0 bases at V and 5 bases at J, with 19 bases in the middle.